These T cell receptor beta chains were read from a single sample in a study of blood T cell repertoires in COVID-19. Sequenced by immunoSEQ multiplex PCR; TCRdb stores in-frame clones only, minus some. The repertoire includes approximately 74,000 clones, 84% of them detected once, and 30% to 45% sits in the top ten. Sequencing was performed on peripheral blood. The receptor source for this set is a man between 65 and 79 years old with acute or convalescent COVID-19. CDR3s include the opening cysteine and the closing phenylalanine or tryptophan. The order of the fields is clone size, J gene, D gene, V gene, CDR3 protein, CDR3 DNA. D genes are given only for firm matches. Where a row states a size, it is once, few, many or the class of an expanded clone; other rows omit it.

abundance: NA
j_gene: TRBJ2-7
d_gene: TRBD1
v_gene: TRBV5-6
CDR3aa: CASSLARGYEQYF
CDR3nt: TGTGCCAGCAGCTTGGCCAGGGGGTACGAGCAGTACTTC

abundance: NA
j_gene: TRBJ1-1
d_gene: TRBD1
v_gene: TRBV19
CDR3aa: CASSRRQGSGNTEAFF
CDR3nt: TGTGCCAGTAGTAGAAGACAGGGTTCGGGGAACACTGAAGCTTTCTTT

abundance: NA
j_gene: TRBJ1-4
d_gene: TRBD1
v_gene: TRBV7-8
CDR3aa: CASSLGQGAGKLFF
CDR3nt: TGTGCCAGCAGCCTCGGACAGGGGGCAGGGAAACTGTTTTTT

abundance: NA
j_gene: TRBJ2-5
d_gene: TRBD2
v_gene: TRBV5-1
CDR3aa: CASSLGTSGRGETQYF
CDR3nt: TGCGCCAGCAGCTTGGGGACTAGCGGGAGGGGAGAGACCCAGTACTTC

abundance: few
j_gene: TRBJ2-1
d_gene: NA
v_gene: TRBV5-4
CDR3aa: CASSLAAGALYNEQFF
CDR3nt: TGTGCCAGCAGCTTGGCGGCAGGGGCGTTGTACAATGAGCAGTTCTTC

abundance: NA
j_gene: TRBJ2-1
d_gene: TRBD2
v_gene: TRBV19
CDR3aa: CASSPRTSGLPYNEQFF
CDR3nt: TGTGCCAGTAGTCCACGGACTAGCGGTCTTCCGTACAATGAGCAGTTCTTC

abundance: NA
j_gene: TRBJ2-7
d_gene: TRBD1
v_gene: TRBV4-1
CDR3aa: CASSRGQGMGEQYF
CDR3nt: TGCGCCAGCAGCCGAGGACAGGGGATGGGGGAGCAGTACTTC

abundance: NA
j_gene: TRBJ1-1
d_gene: NA
v_gene: TRBV27
CDR3aa: CASSFRVDTEAFF
CDR3nt: TGTGCCAGCAGTTTCAGGGTTGACACTGAAGCTTTCTTT

abundance: NA
j_gene: TRBJ1-2
d_gene: TRBD1
v_gene: TRBV5-6
CDR3aa: CASSRAGATGRDGYTF
CDR3nt: TGTGCCAGCAGTAGGGCAGGAGCGACAGGGCGGGATGGCTACACCTTC

abundance: NA
j_gene: TRBJ2-3
d_gene: NA
v_gene: TRBV10-3
CDR3aa: CAISSRDQRGTDTQYF
CDR3nt: TGTGCCATCAGTTCCCGGGACCAGCGGGGCACAGATACGCAGTATTTT

abundance: NA
j_gene: TRBJ2-5
d_gene: TRBD2
v_gene: TRBV11-1
CDR3aa: CASGTLAGVLGETQYF
CDR3nt: TGTGCCAGCGGAACTCTAGCGGGGGTGTTGGGGGAGACCCAGTACTTC

abundance: NA
j_gene: TRBJ2-5
d_gene: NA
v_gene: TRBV11-2
CDR3aa: CASSSVLGAQETQYF
CDR3nt: TGTGCCAGCAGCTCCGTTTTGGGGGCGCAAGAGACCCAGTACTTC

abundance: NA
j_gene: TRBJ2-1
d_gene: TRBD2
v_gene: TRBV29-1
CDR3aa: CSVLSPGLAGSNEQFF
CDR3nt: TGCAGCGTTCTTTCGCCGGGACTAGCGGGGTCCAACGAGCAGTTCTTC

abundance: NA
j_gene: TRBJ2-4
d_gene: TRBD1
v_gene: TRBV3-1/TRBV3-2
CDR3aa: CASSQPGQGEGVQYF
CDR3nt: TGTGCCAGCAGCCAACCTGGACAGGGTGAAGGAGTTCAGTACTTC

abundance: few
j_gene: TRBJ1-5
d_gene: NA
v_gene: TRBV19
CDR3aa: CASSTRETVNQPQHF
CDR3nt: TGTGCCAGTAGTACTCGGGAGACAGTTAATCAGCCCCAGCATTTT

abundance: once
j_gene: TRBJ1-1
d_gene: TRBD1
v_gene: TRBV5-4
CDR3aa: CASGQVWTEAFF
CDR3nt: TGTGCCAGCGGACAGGTGTGGACTGAAGCTTTCTTT

abundance: NA
j_gene: TRBJ1-2
d_gene: TRBD1
v_gene: TRBV15
CDR3aa: CATSMNRGFYGYTF
CDR3nt: TGTGCCACCAGCATGAACAGGGGATTCTATGGCTACACCTTC

abundance: NA
j_gene: TRBJ2-7
d_gene: TRBD1
v_gene: TRBV5-1
CDR3aa: CASSLGAGGMDEQYF
CDR3nt: TGCGCCAGCAGCTTGGGGGCAGGGGGCATGGACGAGCAGTACTTC

abundance: NA
j_gene: TRBJ1-5
d_gene: NA
v_gene: TRBV21-1
CDR3aa: CASSKYVSRGKNQPQHF
CDR3nt: TGTGCCAGCAGCAAATATGTCTCTCGGGGAAAGAATCAGCCCCAGCATTTT

abundance: NA
j_gene: TRBJ2-7
d_gene: TRBD2
v_gene: TRBV5-1
CDR3aa: CASSLTSGKGEQYF
CDR3nt: TGCGCCAGCAGCTTGACTAGCGGGAAGGGCGAGCAGTACTTC

abundance: NA
j_gene: TRBJ2-1
d_gene: TRBD1
v_gene: TRBV25-1
CDR3aa: CASSELLGQGAKFF
CDR3nt: TGTGCCAGCAGTGAACTGTTAGGGCAGGGGGCGAAGTTCTTC

abundance: NA
j_gene: TRBJ2-1
d_gene: NA
v_gene: TRBV19
CDR3aa: CASSIGAVSYNEQFF
CDR3nt: TGTGCCAGTAGTATAGGGGCCGTCTCCTACAATGAGCAGTTCTTC

abundance: NA
j_gene: TRBJ2-3
d_gene: TRBD1
v_gene: TRBV19
CDR3aa: CASSINRGRGTDTQYF
CDR3nt: TGTGCCAGTAGTATCAACAGGGGGCGAGGCACAGATACGCAGTATTTT

abundance: NA
j_gene: TRBJ2-7
d_gene: TRBD1
v_gene: TRBV27
CDR3aa: CASSLSSHRGEQYF
CDR3nt: TGTGCCAGCAGTTTGTCCTCTCACAGGGGGGAGCAGTACTTC

abundance: NA
j_gene: TRBJ1-1
d_gene: NA
v_gene: TRBV29-1
CDR3aa: CSVETGGGDEAFF
CDR3nt: TGCAGCGTTGAAACTGGGGGCGGCGATGAAGCTTTCTTT

abundance: NA
j_gene: TRBJ1-6
d_gene: TRBD1
v_gene: TRBV2
CDR3aa: CASRGDRVDGSPLHF
CDR3nt: TGTGCCAGCAGGGGAGACAGGGTGGACGGTTCACCCCTCCACTTT

abundance: NA
j_gene: TRBJ2-2
d_gene: NA
v_gene: TRBV7-9
CDR3aa: CASSLDRNTGELFF
CDR3nt: TGTGCCAGCAGCTTAGACAGGAACACCGGGGAGCTGTTTTTT

abundance: NA
j_gene: TRBJ2-1
d_gene: NA
v_gene: TRBV19
CDR3aa: CATAVGRYNEQFF
CDR3nt: TGTGCCACCGCCGTAGGCAGGTACAATGAGCAGTTCTTC

abundance: NA
j_gene: TRBJ2-5
d_gene: NA
v_gene: TRBV7-3
CDR3aa: CASSPTGLISETQYF
CDR3nt: TGTGCCAGCAGCCCCACAGGACTAATCAGCGAGACCCAGTACTTC

abundance: once
j_gene: TRBJ1-2
d_gene: TRBD1
v_gene: TRBV25-1
CDR3aa: CASSDFRGTGNGYTF
CDR3nt: TGTGCCAGCAGTGATTTTCGAGGGACAGGGAATGGCTACACCTTC

abundance: NA
j_gene: TRBJ2-3
d_gene: TRBD1
v_gene: TRBV18
CDR3aa: CASSVDRDKRTDTQYF
CDR3nt: TGTGCCAGCTCAGTCGACAGGGATAAACGCACAGATACGCAGTATTTT

abundance: NA
j_gene: TRBJ1-2
d_gene: NA
v_gene: TRBV25-1
CDR3aa: CASSRGANYGYTF
CDR3nt: TGTGCCAGCAGCCGGGGGGCTAACTATGGCTACACCTTC

abundance: NA
j_gene: TRBJ2-2
d_gene: TRBD2
v_gene: TRBV25-1
CDR3aa: CASSVEAGRTGELFF
CDR3nt: TGTGCCAGCAGTGTGGAAGCGGGGCGCACCGGGGAGCTGTTTTTT

abundance: NA
j_gene: TRBJ2-5
d_gene: TRBD2
v_gene: TRBV27
CDR3aa: CASRRRWGLAEQETQYF
CDR3nt: TGTGCCAGCAGGCGTAGATGGGGTCTAGCGGAGCAAGAGACCCAGTACTTC

abundance: few
j_gene: TRBJ1-2
d_gene: TRBD1
v_gene: TRBV28
CDR3aa: CASSLDRAYGYTF
CDR3nt: TGTGCCAGCAGTTTAGACAGGGCCTATGGCTACACCTTC

abundance: NA
j_gene: TRBJ1-2
d_gene: NA
v_gene: TRBV6-6
CDR3aa: CASQTRTVNYGYTF
CDR3nt: TGTGCCAGCCAAACCCGGACAGTGAACTATGGCTACACCTTC

abundance: NA
j_gene: TRBJ2-5
d_gene: NA
v_gene: TRBV25-1
CDR3aa: CASSEGTGYQETQYF
CDR3nt: TGTGCCAGCAGTGAGGGGACTGGATACCAAGAGACCCAGTACTTC

abundance: NA
j_gene: TRBJ2-7
d_gene: TRBD2
v_gene: TRBV19
CDR3aa: CASSIVGRDPYEQYF
CDR3nt: TGTGCCAGTAGTATAGTCGGGAGGGACCCCTACGAGCAGTACTTC

abundance: once
j_gene: TRBJ2-1
d_gene: TRBD1
v_gene: TRBV18
CDR3aa: CASSPTGQTYNEQFF
CDR3nt: TGTGCCAGCTCACCAACGGGACAGACCTACAATGAGCAGTTCTTC

abundance: NA
j_gene: TRBJ2-4
d_gene: TRBD1
v_gene: TRBV4-3
CDR3aa: CASSHDRVWGNIQYF
CDR3nt: TGCGCCAGCAGCCACGACAGGGTTTGGGGAAACATTCAGTACTTC

abundance: NA
j_gene: TRBJ2-1
d_gene: NA
v_gene: TRBV9
CDR3aa: CASSVAIWYNEQFF
CDR3nt: TGTGCCAGCAGCGTAGCTATTTGGTACAATGAGCAGTTCTTC

abundance: NA
j_gene: TRBJ1-4
d_gene: NA
v_gene: TRBV25-1
CDR3aa: CASSSGTLATNEKLFF
CDR3nt: TGTGCCAGCAGTTCCGGGACACTCGCAACTAATGAAAAACTGTTTTTT

abundance: NA
j_gene: TRBJ1-2
d_gene: TRBD1
v_gene: TRBV7-2
CDR3aa: CASSPRLGQGASGYGYTF
CDR3nt: TGTGCCAGCAGCCCCCGCCTCGGGCAGGGGGCTTCAGGCTATGGCTACACCTTC

abundance: few
j_gene: TRBJ1-1
d_gene: NA
v_gene: TRBV12-5
CDR3aa: CASGLLWDTWW
CDR3nt: TGTGCTAGTGGTTTGCTTTGGGACACCTGGTGG

abundance: NA
j_gene: TRBJ2-6
d_gene: TRBD1
v_gene: TRBV5-1
CDR3aa: CASQTGDSSGANVLTF
CDR3nt: TGCGCCAGTCAGACAGGGGATAGCTCTGGGGCCAACGTCCTGACTTTC

abundance: NA
j_gene: TRBJ1-1
d_gene: NA
v_gene: TRBV27
CDR3aa: CASSLIRGAVEAFF
CDR3nt: TGTGCCAGCAGTTTAATCCGGGGGGCCGTTGAAGCTTTCTTT

abundance: NA
j_gene: TRBJ2-1
d_gene: NA
v_gene: TRBV11-2
CDR3aa: CASSFIDNEQFF
CDR3nt: TGTGCCAGCAGCTTTATCGACAATGAGCAGTTCTTC

abundance: NA
j_gene: TRBJ1-3
d_gene: NA
v_gene: TRBV6-5
CDR3aa: CASSPPGSGNTIYF
CDR3nt: TGTGCCAGCAGCCCCCCCGGTTCTGGAAACACCATATATTTT

abundance: few
j_gene: TRBJ2-3
d_gene: TRBD2
v_gene: TRBV4-2
CDR3aa: CASSQELAVGTDTQYF
CDR3nt: TGTGCCAGCAGCCAAGAACTAGCGGTGGGCACAGATACGCAGTATTTT

abundance: NA
j_gene: TRBJ1-4
d_gene: NA
v_gene: TRBV25-1
CDR3aa: CASSEWGQGRNEKLFF
CDR3nt: TGTGCCAGCAGTGAATGGGGTCAGGGTAGGAATGAAAAACTGTTTTTT

abundance: NA
j_gene: TRBJ2-1
d_gene: TRBD2
v_gene: TRBV5-1
CDR3aa: CASSLVPTSGYNEQFF
CDR3nt: TGCGCCAGCAGCTTGGTTCCGACTAGCGGTTACAATGAGCAGTTCTTC

abundance: few
j_gene: TRBJ1-1
d_gene: TRBD1
v_gene: TRBV27
CDR3aa: CASSLIGTGNTEAFF
CDR3nt: TGTGCCAGCAGTTTAATCGGGACAGGGAACACTGAAGCTTTCTTT

abundance: NA
j_gene: TRBJ2-5
d_gene: TRBD1
v_gene: TRBV6-5
CDR3aa: CASSPDRGGETQYF
CDR3nt: TGTGCCAGCAGTCCGGACAGGGGAGGCGAGACCCAGTACTTC

abundance: NA
j_gene: TRBJ2-1
d_gene: TRBD2
v_gene: TRBV9
CDR3aa: CASSKAGTNYNEQFF
CDR3nt: TGTGCCAGCAGCAAAGCCGGGACTAACTACAATGAGCAGTTCTTC

abundance: NA
j_gene: TRBJ1-5
d_gene: TRBD1
v_gene: TRBV12-3/TRBV12-4
CDR3aa: CASRDRVGQPQHF
CDR3nt: TGTGCCAGCAGGGACAGGGTAGGTCAGCCCCAGCATTTT

abundance: NA
j_gene: TRBJ2-1
d_gene: NA
v_gene: TRBV5-4
CDR3aa: CASSRPGDPGVNEQFF
CDR3nt: TGTGCCAGCAGCCGCCCGGGGGACCCCGGAGTCAATGAGCAGTTCTTC

abundance: once
j_gene: TRBJ2-7
d_gene: NA
v_gene: TRBV5-4
CDR3aa: CASSSRGSYEQYF
CDR3nt: TGTGCCAGCAGCTCAAGGGGATCCTACGAGCAGTACTTC

abundance: NA
j_gene: TRBJ1-1
d_gene: TRBD1
v_gene: TRBV5-1
CDR3aa: CASRRTGDNTEAFF
CDR3nt: TGCGCCAGCAGGCGGACAGGGGACAACACTGAAGCTTTCTTT

abundance: NA
j_gene: TRBJ2-7
d_gene: TRBD1
v_gene: TRBV9
CDR3aa: CASSKQTGLNEQYF
CDR3nt: TGTGCCAGCAGCAAACAGACAGGGCTCAACGAGCAGTACTTC